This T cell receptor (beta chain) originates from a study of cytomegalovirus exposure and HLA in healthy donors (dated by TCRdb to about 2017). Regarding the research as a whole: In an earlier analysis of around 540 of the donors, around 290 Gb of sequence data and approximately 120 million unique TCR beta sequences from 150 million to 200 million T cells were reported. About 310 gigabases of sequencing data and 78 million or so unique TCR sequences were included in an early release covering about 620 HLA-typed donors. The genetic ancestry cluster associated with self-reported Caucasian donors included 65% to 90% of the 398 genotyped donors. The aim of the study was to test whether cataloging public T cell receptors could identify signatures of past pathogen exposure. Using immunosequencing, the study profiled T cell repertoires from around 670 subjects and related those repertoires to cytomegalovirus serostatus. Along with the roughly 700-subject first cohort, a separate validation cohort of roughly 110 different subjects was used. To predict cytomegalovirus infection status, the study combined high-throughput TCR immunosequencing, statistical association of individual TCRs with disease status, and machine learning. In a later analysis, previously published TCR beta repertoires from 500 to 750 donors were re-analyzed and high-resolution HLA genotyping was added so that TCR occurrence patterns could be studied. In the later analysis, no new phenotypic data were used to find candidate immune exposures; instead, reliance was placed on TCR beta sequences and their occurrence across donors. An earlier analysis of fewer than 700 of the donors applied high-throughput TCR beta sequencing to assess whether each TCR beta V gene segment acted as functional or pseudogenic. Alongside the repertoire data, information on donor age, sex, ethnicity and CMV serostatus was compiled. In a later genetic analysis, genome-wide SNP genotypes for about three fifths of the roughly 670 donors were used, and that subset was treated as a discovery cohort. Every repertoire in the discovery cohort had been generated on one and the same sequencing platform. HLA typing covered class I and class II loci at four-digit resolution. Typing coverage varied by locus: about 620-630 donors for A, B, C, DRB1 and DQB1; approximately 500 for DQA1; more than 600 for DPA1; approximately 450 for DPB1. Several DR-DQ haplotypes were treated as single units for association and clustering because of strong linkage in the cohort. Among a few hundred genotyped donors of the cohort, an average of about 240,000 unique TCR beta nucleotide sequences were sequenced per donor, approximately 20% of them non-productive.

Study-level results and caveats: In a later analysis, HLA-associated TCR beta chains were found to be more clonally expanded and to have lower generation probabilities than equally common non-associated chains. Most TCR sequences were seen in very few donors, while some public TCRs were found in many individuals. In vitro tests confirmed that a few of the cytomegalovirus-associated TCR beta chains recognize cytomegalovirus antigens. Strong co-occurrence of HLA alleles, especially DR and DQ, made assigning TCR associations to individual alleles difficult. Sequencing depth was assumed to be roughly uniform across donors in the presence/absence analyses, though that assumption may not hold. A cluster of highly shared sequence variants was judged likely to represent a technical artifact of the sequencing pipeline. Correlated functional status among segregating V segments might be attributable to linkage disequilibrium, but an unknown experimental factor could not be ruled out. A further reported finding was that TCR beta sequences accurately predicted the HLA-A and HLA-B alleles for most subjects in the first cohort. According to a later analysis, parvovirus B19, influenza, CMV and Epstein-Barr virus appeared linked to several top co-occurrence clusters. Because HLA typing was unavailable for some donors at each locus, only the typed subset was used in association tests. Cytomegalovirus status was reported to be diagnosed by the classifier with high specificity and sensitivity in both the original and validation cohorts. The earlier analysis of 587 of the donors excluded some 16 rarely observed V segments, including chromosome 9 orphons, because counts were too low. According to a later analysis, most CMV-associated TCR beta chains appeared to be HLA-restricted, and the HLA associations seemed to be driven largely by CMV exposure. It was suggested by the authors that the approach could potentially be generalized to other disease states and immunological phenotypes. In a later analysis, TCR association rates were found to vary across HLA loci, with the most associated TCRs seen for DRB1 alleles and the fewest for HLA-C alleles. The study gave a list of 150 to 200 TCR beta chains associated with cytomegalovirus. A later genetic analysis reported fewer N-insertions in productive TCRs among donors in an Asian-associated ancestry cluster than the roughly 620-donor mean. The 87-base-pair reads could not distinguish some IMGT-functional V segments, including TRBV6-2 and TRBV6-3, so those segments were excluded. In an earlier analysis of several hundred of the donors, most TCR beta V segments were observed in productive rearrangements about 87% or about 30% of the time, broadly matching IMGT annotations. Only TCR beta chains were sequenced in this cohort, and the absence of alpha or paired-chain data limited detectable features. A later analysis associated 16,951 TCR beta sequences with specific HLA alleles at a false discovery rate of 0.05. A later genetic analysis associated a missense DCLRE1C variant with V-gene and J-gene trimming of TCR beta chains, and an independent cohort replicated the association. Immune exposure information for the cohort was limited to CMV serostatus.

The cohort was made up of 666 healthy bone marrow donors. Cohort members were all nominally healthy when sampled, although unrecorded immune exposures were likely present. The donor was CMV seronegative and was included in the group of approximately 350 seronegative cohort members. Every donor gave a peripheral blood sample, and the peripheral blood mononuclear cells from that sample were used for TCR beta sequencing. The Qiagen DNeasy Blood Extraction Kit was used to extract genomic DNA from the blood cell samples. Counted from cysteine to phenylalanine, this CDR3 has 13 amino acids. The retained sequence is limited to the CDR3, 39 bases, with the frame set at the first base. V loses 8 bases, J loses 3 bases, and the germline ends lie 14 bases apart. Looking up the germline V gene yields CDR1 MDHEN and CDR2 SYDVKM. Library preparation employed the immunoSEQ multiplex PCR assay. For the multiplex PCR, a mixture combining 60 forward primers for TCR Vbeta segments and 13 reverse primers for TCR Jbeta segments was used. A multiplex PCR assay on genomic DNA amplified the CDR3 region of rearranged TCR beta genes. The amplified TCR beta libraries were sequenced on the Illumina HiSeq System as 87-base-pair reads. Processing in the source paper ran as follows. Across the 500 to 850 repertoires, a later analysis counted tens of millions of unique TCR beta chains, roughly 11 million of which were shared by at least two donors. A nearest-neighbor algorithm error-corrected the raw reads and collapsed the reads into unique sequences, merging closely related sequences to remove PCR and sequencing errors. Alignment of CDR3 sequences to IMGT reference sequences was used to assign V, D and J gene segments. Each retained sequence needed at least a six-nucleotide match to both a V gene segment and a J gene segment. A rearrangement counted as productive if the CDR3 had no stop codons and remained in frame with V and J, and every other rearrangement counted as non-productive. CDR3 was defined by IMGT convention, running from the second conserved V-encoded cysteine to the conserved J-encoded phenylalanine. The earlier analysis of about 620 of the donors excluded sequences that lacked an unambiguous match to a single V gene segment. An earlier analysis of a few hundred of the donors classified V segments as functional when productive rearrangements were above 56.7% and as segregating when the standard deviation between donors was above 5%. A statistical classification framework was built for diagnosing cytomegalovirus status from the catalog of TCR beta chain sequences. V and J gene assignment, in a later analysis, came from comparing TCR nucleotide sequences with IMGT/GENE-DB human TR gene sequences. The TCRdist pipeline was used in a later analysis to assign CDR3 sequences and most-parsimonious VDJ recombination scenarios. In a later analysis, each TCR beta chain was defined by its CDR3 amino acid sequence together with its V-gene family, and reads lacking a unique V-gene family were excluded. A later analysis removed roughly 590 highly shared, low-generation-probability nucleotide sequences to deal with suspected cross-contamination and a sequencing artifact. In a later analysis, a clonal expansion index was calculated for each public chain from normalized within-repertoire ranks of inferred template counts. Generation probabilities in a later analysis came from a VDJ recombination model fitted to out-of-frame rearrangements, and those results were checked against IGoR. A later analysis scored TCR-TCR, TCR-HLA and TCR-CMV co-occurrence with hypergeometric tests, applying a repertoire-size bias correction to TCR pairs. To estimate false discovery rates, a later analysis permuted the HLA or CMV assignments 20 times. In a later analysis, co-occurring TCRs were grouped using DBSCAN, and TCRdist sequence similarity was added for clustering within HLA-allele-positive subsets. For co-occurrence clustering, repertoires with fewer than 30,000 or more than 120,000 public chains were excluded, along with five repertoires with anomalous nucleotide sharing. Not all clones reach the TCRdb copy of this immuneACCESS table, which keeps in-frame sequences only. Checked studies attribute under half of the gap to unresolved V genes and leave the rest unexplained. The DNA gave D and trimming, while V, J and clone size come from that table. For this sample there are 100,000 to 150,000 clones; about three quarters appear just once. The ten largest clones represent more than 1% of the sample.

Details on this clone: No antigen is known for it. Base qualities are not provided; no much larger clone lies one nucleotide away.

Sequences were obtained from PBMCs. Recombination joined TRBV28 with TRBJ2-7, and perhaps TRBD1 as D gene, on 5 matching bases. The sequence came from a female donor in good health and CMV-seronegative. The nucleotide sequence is TGTGCCAGCCTATTGACAGCAGGCTACGAGCAGTACTTC. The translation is CASLLTAGYEQYF.